This TCR beta chain comes out of a study of Ad26.COV2.S vaccination and SARS-CoV-2 variants. Described treatment: some 19 received Ad26.COV2.S at low or high dose, single or two shots; about 5 received placebo; per-sample allocation not given. All samples were drawn on day 63, counting from the first vaccine or placebo injection. The germline V gene has CDR1 GTSNPN and CDR2 SVGIG (reference sequence). The CDR3 spans 14 residues. The ends were cut back, 3 bases at V and 1 base at J, with 10 bases in the middle. Repertoires were generated with immunoSEQ multiplex PCR, while TCRdb's copy carries only in-frame clones and drops some. The sample records 200,000 to 250,000 clones, roughly 90% being singletons.

The material sequenced was peripheral blood, taken in a trial of Ad26.COV2.S vaccine versus placebo. The TCR comes from a person between 18 and 60 years old who received the Ad26.COV2.S COVID-19 vaccine or a placebo. The V and J genes are TRBV30 and TRBJ1-5, with a weak D call TRBD1 (5 bases). CDR3 bases: TGTGCCTGGAGCGGGGGTCTCAGCAATCAGCCCCAGCATTTT. Amino acid sequence: CAWSGGLSNQPQHF.